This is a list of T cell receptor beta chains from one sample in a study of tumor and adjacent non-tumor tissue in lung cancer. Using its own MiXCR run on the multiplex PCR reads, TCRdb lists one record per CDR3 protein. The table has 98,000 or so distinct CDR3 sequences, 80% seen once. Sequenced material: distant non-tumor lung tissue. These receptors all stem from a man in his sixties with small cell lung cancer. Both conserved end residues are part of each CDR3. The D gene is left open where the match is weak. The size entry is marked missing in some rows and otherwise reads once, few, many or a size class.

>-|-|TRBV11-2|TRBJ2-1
TGTGCCAGCCAGAAGCAGGAGGGCGACAATAAGCAATTCTTC
CASQKQEGDNKQFF
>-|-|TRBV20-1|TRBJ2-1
TGCAGTACTAGAGATCTAGGGACCAATTCCCTCGGCGATGAGCAGTTCTTC
CSTRDLGTNSLGDEQFF
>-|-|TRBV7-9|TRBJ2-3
TGTGCCAGCAGCTTAACTATCACAGATACGCAATATTTT
CASSLTITDTQYF
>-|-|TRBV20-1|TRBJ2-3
TGCAGTGCTACTCCGACTAGAGTGACAGATACGCAGTATTTT
CSATPTRVTDTQYF
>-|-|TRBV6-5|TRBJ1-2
TGTGCCAGCACTACTGGTGCGGCTGGTTACACCTTC
CASTTGAAGYTF
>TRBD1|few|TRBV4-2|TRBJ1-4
TGTGCCAGCAGCCAAGATACCGGGACAGGGGGCGAAAAACTGTTTTTT
CASSQDTGTGGEKLFF
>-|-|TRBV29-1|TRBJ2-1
TGCAGTGTATACAGGGTGTTAAGGGACAATGAGCAGTTCTTC
CSVYRVLRDNEQFF
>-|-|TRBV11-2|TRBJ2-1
TGTGCCAGCAGATTGGCGGCAGGGTTGGTTGAGCAGTTCTTC
CASRLAAGLVEQFF
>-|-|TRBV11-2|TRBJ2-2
TGTGCCAGCGGCTATAGTAGAGACACCGGGGAGCTGTTTTTT
CASGYSRDTGELFF
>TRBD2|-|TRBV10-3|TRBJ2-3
TGTGCCATCAACTCGGCTAGCGGGAGCATAGATACGCAGTATTTT
CAINSASGSIDTQYF
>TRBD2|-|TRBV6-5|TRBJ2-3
TGTGCCACTACGAGCGGGAGTGTACCTACAGATACGCAGTACTTT
CATTSGSVPTDTQYF
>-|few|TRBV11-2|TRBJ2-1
TGTGCCAGCGACTTAGTGACAGCCCAGAGCTCCTACAATGAGCAATTCTTC
CASDLVTAQSSYNEQFF
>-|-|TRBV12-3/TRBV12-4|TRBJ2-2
TGTGCCAGCAGAGACAGTTTCACCAGGGAGCTGTTTTTC
CASRDSFTRELFF
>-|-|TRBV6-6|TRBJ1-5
TGTGCCAACAGTTTCCAAGACAAGGGGCCCCAGCATTTT
CANSFQDKGPQHF
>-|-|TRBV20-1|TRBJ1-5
TGCAGTGCTAGAGACCGAGGGACGGGCAATCAGCCCCAACATTTT
CSARDRGTGNQPQHF
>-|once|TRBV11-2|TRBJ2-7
TGTGCCAGCAGCTCGACCTATGGGGAGCGGTACTTC
CASSSTYGERYF
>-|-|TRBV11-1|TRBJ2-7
TGTGCCAGCAGCTTAACGGGGAGCTCCTACGGGCATTACTTC
CASSLTGSSYGHYF
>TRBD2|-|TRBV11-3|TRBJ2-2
TGTGCCAGGAGTGGTGATGACACGGGACTAGCGGGTCGCACTGGGGAGCTGTTTTTT
CARSGDDTGLAGRTGELFF
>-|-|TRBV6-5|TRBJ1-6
TGTGCCAGCAGTTTGCAGATGGATAATCCAGCCCTCCACTTT
CASSLQMDNPALHF
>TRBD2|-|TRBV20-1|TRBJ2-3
TGCAGTGCTAGAGCAGAATGGAGAGCGGGAGGGGGGGAAAGCAGAGATACGCAATATTTT
CSARAEWRAGGGESRDTQYF
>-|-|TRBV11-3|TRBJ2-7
TGTGGCAGCAGCTTAGAAACTAGCTACGATCAGTACTTC
CGSSLETSYDQYF
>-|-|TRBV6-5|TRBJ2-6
TGTGCCAACAACGTGACATGTGCCAACGTCCTGACTTTC
CANNVTCANVLTF
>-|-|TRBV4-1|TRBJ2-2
TGCGCCAGCAGCGGGGGGGCCTATGCCGGGGAGCTGTTTTTT
CASSGGAYAGELFF
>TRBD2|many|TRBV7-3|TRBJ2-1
TGTGCCAGCAGCTTAGGGAGGGCCGCCTACAATGAGCAGTTCTTC
CASSLGRAAYNEQFF
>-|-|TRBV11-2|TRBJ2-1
TGTGCCCGCAGCTTAGGGGCGGCGAGCCTAAAGATCTTC
CARSLGAASLKIF
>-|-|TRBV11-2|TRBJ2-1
TGTACCAGGCATAAGCGGCAGGGCGACAATGAGCAGTCCTTC
CTRHKRQGDNEQSF
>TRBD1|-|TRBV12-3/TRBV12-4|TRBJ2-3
TGTGCAAACAGTTTAGGGGGCCCCGGGATTCGGAATACGCAGTATTTT
CANSLGGPGIRNTQYF
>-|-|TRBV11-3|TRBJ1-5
TGTACCAGCAGCCCGGGGAGGGATCAACCCCAGCACTTT
CTSSPGRDQPQHF
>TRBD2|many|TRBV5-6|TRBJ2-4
TGTGCCAGCAACCCCTCTAGCGGAGGGATAGCCAAAAACATTCAGTACTTC
CASNPSSGGIAKNIQYF
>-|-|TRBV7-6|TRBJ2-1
TGTACCAGCAGCTTAGACGGGAGTGAGCAGTTCTTC
CTSSLDGSEQFF
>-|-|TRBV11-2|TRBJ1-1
TGTGTCAGCCTACAATCATGGCGGGGGTTAAACACTGAAGCTTTCTTT
CVSLQSWRGLNTEAFF
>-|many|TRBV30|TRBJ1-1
TGTGCCTGGAGTGTACTGAACACTGAAGCTTTCTTT
CAWSVLNTEAFF
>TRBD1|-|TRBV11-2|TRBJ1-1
TGTGCCAGCAGGGATGCAGGGGGCAGGGGCACTGAAGCTTTCTTT
CASRDAGGRGTEAFF
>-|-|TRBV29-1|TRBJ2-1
TGCAGCTTAGCGATAGGAAACAATAAGCAGTTCTTC
CSLAIGNNKQFF
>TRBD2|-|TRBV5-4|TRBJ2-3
TGTACCAGCCGCCGAGGGACTAGCGAGAGGGATACGCAGTATTTT
CTSRRGTSERDTQYF
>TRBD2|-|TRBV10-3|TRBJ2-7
TGTGCCATCAGTGGTACCAGGGACTACAAGCAGTACTTC
CAISGTRDYKQYF
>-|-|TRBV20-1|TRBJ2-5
TGCAGTGCACGTCTGTGGGGGGAGAATGGGGTAGAGACCCAGTACTTC
CSARLWGENGVETQYF
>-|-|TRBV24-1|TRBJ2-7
TGTGCCACCATTGATCCGGGGTCTTCCTACGAGCAGTACTTC
CATIDPGSSYEQYF
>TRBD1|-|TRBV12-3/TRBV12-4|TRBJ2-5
TGTGCCAGCAGTTTAATGGACAGGAAAGAGACTCACTACTTC
CASSLMDRKETHYF
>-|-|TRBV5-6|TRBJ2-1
TGTGGCAACAGCTTGGACCCTAGCTCCTACAATGAGCAGTTCTTC
CGNSLDPSSYNEQFF
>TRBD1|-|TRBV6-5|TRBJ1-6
TGTGCCAGTAGAAGACAGGGTCAACCCCTCCACTTT
CASRRQGQPLHF
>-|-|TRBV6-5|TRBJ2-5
TGTGCCAGCACCGACGGAGGTAGGGAAACCCAGTACTTC
CASTDGGRETQYF
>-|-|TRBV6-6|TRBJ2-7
TGTGCCAATCACTGGGTGCGGCCGACCAAGCAATACTTC
CANHWVRPTKQYF
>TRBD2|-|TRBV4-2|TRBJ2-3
TGTGCCAGCAGTCCGAACCCAAGCGGGGAGGGGAGAGATACGCAGTATTTT
CASSPNPSGEGRDTQYF
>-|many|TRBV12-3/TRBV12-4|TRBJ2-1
TGTGCCAGCAGTTTAGCCGGGAGCGCTAATGAGCAGTTCTTC
CASSLAGSANEQFF
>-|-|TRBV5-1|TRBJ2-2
TGCGCCAGCAGCTTGGCGATGGGGGACACCGGGGAGCTGTCTTTT
CASSLAMGDTGELSF
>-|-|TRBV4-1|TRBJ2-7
TGCGCCAGCAGCCAAGATCAGCGAGAGGTCCCTGGGGAGGAGCAGTACTTC
CASSQDQREVPGEEQYF
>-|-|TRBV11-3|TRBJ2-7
TGTACCAGCAGCTTACACTCCAGCTGCGAGCAGTACTTC
CTSSLHSSCEQYF
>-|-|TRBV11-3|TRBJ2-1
TGTGCCAGGAGCTCCCTAGGTGGGGGGGCGTCCTACAATGAGCAGTTCTTC
CARSSLGGGASYNEQFF
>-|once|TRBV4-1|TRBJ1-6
TGCTCCAGCAGTCGCCTCGGAGACAGTAATTCACACCTCCACTTT
CSSSRLGDSNSHLHF
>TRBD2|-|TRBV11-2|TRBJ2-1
TGTGCCAGCAGCTTGGGTCTAGCGGGAGAGAATGAGCAGTTCTTC
CASSLGLAGENEQFF
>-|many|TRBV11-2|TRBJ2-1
TGTGCCAGCAGCTTAGGACCTGAGGGGAGCAATGAGCAGTTCTTC
CASSLGPEGSNEQFF
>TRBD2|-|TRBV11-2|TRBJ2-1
TGTGCCAGCAGCTTAATCGGGAGGAGCTTCTACAATGAACAGTTCTTC
CASSLIGRSFYNEQFF
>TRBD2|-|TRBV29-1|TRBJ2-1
TGCAGCGTTGCTGAGGGGATAGCGGGAGGGAGCTCCTACAATGAGCAGTTCTTC
CSVAEGIAGGSSYNEQFF
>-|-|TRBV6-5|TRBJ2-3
TGTGTCAGCAGCCAAAGGGAGAACACAGATACGCAGTATTTT
CVSSQRENTDTQYF